This is a list of T cell receptor beta chains from one sample in a study of OX40 agonist ivuxolimab in advanced cancers. Profiled with immunoSEQ multiplex PCR; TCRdb holds only in-frame clones, not every one. The sample lists over 35,000 clones, around 87% occurring once. The sequences come from CD4+ or CD8+ T cells sorted from blood, collected in a trial of the OX40 agonist ivuxolimab. The receptor source for this set is an adult with an advanced solid tumor such as melanoma, head and neck, liver or kidney cancer. CDR3s include the opening cysteine and the closing phenylalanine or tryptophan. A D gene is named only where the DNA matches it firmly. Clone size is given for some rows only: seen once, a few or many times, or a class if the clone is expanded.

length | size | J | D | V | DNA | CDR3
14 | . | TRBJ1-2 | TRBD1 | TRBV25-1 | TGTGCCAGCAGAGGGACAGGGGGCCGCTATGGCTACACCTTC | CASRGTGGRYGYTF
12 | . | TRBJ2-5 | . | TRBV28 | TGTGCCATCCGGACGCCCCAAGGGACCCAGTACTTC | CAIRTPQGTQYF
17 | . | TRBJ2-6 | . | TRBV5-1 | TGCGCCAGCAGCTTGGAACAGGTGACTGGGGGGGCCAACGTCCTGACTTTC | CASSLEQVTGGANVLTF
13 | . | TRBJ1-6 | . | TRBV28 | TGTGCCAGCAGTTTAACGGGGGAGAGGGCCCTCCACTTT | CASSLTGERALHF
15 | . | TRBJ2-5 | TRBD2 | TRBV7-6 | TGTGCCAGCAGCAAGGGACTACCGTACCAAGAGACCCAGTACTTC | CASSKGLPYQETQYF
11 | . | TRBJ2-7 | . | TRBV6-4 | TGTGCCAACGGAGACCGGCGAGAGCAGTACTTC | CANGDRREQYF
13 | . | TRBJ1-2 | . | TRBV6-5 | TGTGCCAGCAGTTACGCAGGGTCCTATGGCTACACCTTC | CASSYAGSYGYTF
16 | . | TRBJ2-6 | . | TRBV19 | TGTGCCAGTAGTATAGAGGGAGTCTCTGGGGCCAACGTCCTGACTTTC | CASSIEGVSGANVLTF
13 | . | TRBJ1-2 | TRBD1 | TRBV2 | TGTGCCAGCAGAGGACAGGGCGACTATGGCTACACCTTC | CASRGQGDYGYTF
14 | . | TRBJ2-7 | TRBD1 | TRBV2 | TGTGCCAGCAGTGAAAGGGGACAGCTCTACGAGCAGTACTTC | CASSERGQLYEQYF
15 | . | TRBJ2-2 | . | TRBV2 | TGTGCCAGCAGTGAAAGGGCGGGGAACACCGGGGAGCTGTTTTTT | CASSERAGNTGELFF
16 | . | TRBJ2-2 | TRBD2 | TRBV11-3 | TGTGCCAGCAGCCCTGGGACTAGCGGTAACACCGGGGAGCTGTTTTTT | CASSPGTSGNTGELFF
13 | . | TRBJ1-2 | . | TRBV19 | TGTGCCAGTAGTTCCGCGGACTACTATGGCTACACCTTC | CASSSADYYGYTF
14 | . | TRBJ2-7 | . | TRBV25-1 | TGTGCCAGCAGTGGTGACAGTCAGACCTACGAGCAGTACTTC | CASSGDSQTYEQYF
13 | . | TRBJ1-2 | TRBD1 | TRBV5-1 | TGCGCCAGCAGCCTGACAGGGAAGTATGGCTACACCTTC | CASSLTGKYGYTF
16 | . | TRBJ2-3 | TRBD1 | TRBV7-9 | TGTGCCAGCAGCTTAGGATCGGGACAGAGCACAGATACGCAGTATTTT | CASSLGSGQSTDTQYF
14 | . | TRBJ2-7 | . | TRBV6-5 | TGTGCCAGCAGCCCAGGACAGATAACCTACGAGCAGTACTTC | CASSPGQITYEQYF
15 | once | TRBJ1-4 | . | TRBV5-6 | TGTGCCAGCAGCTTGTTGGGCTGGGAAGACGAAAAACTGTTTTTT | CASSLLGWEDEKLFF
14 | . | TRBJ1-6 | TRBD1 | TRBV5-4 | TGTGCCAGCAGCTCCACCCAACAGGGGTCACCCCTCCACTTT | CASSSTQQGSPLHF
13 | . | TRBJ2-1 | . | TRBV2 | TGTGCCAGCACTTGGGACGTTCTCAATGAGCAGTTCTTC | CASTWDVLNEQFF
13 | . | TRBJ1-4 | . | TRBV9 | TGTGCCAGCAGCGTAGAAGGACAGGAAAAACTGTTTTTT | CASSVEGQEKLFF
17 | . | TRBJ1-6 | TRBD1 | TRBV19 | TGTGCCAGTAGACAAACCCTCGGGGACAGCTATAATTCACCCCTCCACTTT | CASRQTLGDSYNSPLHF
15 | . | TRBJ2-5 | . | TRBV7-2 | TGTGCCAGCACCTTACCCGGACAGTTTCAAGAGACCCAGTACTTC | CASTLPGQFQETQYF
15 | . | TRBJ2-1 | TRBD2 | TRBV5-1 | TGCGCCAGCAGCTTAACTAGCGGTACTGGGAATGAGCAGTTCTTC | CASSLTSGTGNEQFF
14 | . | TRBJ1-2 | . | TRBV14 | TGTGCCAGCAGCCTCCATGCAGGGGTAGAAGGCTACACCTTC | CASSLHAGVEGYTF
16 | . | TRBJ2-1 | . | TRBV15 | TGTGCCACCAGCCCTATCCTAGCGAGCCAATACAATGAGCAGTTCTTC | CATSPILASQYNEQFF
15 | once | TRBJ2-7 | . | TRBV6-5 | TGTGCCAGCAGTTACGATGGAGGGGCGGACTCCGAGCAGTACTTC | CASSYDGGADSEQYF